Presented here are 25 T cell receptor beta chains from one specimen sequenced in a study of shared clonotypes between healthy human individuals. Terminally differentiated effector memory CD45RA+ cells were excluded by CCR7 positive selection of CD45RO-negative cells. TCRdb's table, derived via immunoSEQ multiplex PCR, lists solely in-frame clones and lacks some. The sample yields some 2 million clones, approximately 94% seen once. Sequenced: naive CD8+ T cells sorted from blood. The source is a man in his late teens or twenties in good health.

The CDR3 sequence: CASSVQEAFF. The DNA of the CDR3 is TGTGCCAGCAGCGTTCAGGAAGCTTTCTTT. The chain carries TRBV7-9 and TRBJ1-1; D is undetermined. Germline V gene data show CDR1 as SEHNR and CDR2 as FQNEAQ (reference sequence). V was pared by 5 bases and J by 8 bases, with 6 bases between. This CDR3 has 10 amino acids.

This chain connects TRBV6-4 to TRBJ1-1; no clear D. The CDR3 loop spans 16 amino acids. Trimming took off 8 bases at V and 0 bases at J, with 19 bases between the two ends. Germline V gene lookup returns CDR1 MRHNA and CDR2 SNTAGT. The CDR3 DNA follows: TGTGCCAGCCTCGGGCCGGGCACCTATATGAACACTGAAGCTTTCTTT. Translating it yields CASLGPGTYMNTEAFF.

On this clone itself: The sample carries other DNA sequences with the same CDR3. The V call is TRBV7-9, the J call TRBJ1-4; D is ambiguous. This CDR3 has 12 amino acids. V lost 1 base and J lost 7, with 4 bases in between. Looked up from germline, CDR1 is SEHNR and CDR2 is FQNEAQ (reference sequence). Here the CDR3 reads CASSLVGEKLFF. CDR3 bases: TGTGCCAGCAGCTTAGTTGGTGAAAAACTGTTTTTT.

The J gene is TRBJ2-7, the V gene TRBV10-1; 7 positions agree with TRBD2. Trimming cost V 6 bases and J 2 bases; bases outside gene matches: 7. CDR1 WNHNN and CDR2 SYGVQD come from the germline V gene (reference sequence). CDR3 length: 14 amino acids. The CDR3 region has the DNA TGCGCCAGCAGCCCTAGCGGAGCCCCCTACGAGCAGTACTTC. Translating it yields CASSPSGAPYEQYF.

DNA of the CDR3: TGTGCCAGCAGCTTAGGTCGCGCTCAAGAGACCCAGTACTTC. It specifies CASSLGRAQETQYF. The chain joins TRBV7-8 to TRBJ2-5; no clear D. The V and J ends lost 1 base and 2 bases respectively, with 8 bases between them. The CDR3 spans 14 residues. Germline-derived CDR1 and CDR2 are SGHVS and FQNEAQ.

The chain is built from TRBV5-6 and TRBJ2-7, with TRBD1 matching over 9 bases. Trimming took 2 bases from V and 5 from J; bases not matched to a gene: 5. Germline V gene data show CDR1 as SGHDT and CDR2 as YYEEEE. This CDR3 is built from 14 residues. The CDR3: CASSFPGQGHEQYF. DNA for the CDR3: TGTGCCAGCAGCTTCCCGGGACAGGGCCACGAGCAGTACTTC.

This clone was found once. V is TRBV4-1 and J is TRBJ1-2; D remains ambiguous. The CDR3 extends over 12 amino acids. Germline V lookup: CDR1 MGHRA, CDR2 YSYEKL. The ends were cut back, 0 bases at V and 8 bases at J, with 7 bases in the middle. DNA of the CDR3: TGCGCCAGCAGCCAAGAGCGCAGGGGCTACACCTTC. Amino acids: CASSQERRGYTF.

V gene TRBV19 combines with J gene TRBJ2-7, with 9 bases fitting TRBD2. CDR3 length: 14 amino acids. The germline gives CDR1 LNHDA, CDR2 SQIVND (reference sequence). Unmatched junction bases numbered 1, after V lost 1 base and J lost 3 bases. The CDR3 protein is CASSIVAGDYEQYF. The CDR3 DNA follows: TGTGCCAGTAGTATAGTAGCGGGAGACTACGAGCAGTACTTC.

The CDR3 region is CASSWQGSDSPLHF. In nucleotides, the CDR3 is TGTGCCAGCAGCTGGCAGGGGTCGGATTCACCCCTCCACTTT. The rearrangement uses TRBV7-6 and TRBJ1-6; perhaps TRBD1 as D (6 bases). Between the trimmed V and J ends, which lost 4 bases and 8 bases, there was a span of 12 bases. Looked up from germline, CDR1 is SGHVS and CDR2 is FNYEAQ. The CDR3 loop spans 14 amino acids.

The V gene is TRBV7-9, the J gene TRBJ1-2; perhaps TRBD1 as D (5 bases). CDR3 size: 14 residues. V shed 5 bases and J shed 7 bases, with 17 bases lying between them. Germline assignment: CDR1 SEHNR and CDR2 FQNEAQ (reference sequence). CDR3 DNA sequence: TGTGCCAGCAGCCCACCGACTGTCGGGGCTGGCTACACCTTC. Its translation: CASSPPTVGAGYTF.

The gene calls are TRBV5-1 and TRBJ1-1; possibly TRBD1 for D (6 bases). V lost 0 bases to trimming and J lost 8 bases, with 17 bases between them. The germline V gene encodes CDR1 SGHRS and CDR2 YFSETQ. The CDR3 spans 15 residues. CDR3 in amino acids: CASSLAPAGQTEAFF. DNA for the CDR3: TGCGCCAGCAGCTTGGCGCCAGCCGGACAGACCGAAGCTTTCTTT.

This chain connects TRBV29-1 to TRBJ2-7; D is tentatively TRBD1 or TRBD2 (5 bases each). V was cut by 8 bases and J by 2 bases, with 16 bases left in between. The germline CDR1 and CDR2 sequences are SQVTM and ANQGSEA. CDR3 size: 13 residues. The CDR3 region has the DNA TGCAGCTCTATTAGGGGAGATACCTACGAGCAGTACTTC. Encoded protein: CSSIRGDTYEQYF.

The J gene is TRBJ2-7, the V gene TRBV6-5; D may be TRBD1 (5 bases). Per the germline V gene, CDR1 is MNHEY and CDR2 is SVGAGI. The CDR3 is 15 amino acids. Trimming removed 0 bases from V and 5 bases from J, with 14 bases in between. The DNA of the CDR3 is TGTGCCAGCAGTTACTCGGTAGGGGCGCAGAACGAGCAGTACTTC. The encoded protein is CASSYSVGAQNEQYF.

CDR3 DNA: TGTGCCAGCAGTGTAGCCCACCCTCGGGGCACTGAAGCTTTCTTT. Encoded protein: CASSVAHPRGTEAFF. The chain joins TRBV2 to TRBJ1-1, with unresolved D. Looked up from germline, CDR1 is SNHLY and CDR2 is FYNNEI. The CDR3 length is 15 residues. Trimming removed 4 bases from V and 4 bases from J, with 16 bases in between.

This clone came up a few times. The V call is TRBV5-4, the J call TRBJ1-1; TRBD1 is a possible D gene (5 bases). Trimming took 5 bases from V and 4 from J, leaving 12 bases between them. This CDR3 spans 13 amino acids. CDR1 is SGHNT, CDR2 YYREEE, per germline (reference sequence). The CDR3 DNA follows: TGTGCCAGCAGGTTCGGACAAATCACTGAAGCTTTCTTT. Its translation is CASRFGQITEAFF.

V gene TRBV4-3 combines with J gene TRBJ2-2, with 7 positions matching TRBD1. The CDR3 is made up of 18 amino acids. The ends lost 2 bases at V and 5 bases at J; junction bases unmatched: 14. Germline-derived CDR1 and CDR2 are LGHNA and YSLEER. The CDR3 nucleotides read TGCGCCAGCAGCCAAAGACGCATTCTGGGACAGATAACCGGGGAGCTGTTTTTT. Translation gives CASSQRRILGQITGELFF.

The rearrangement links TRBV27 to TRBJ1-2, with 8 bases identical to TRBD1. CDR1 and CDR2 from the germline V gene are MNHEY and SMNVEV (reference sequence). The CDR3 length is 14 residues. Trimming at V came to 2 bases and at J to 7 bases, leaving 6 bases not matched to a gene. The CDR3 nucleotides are TGTGCCAGCAGTTTAAGGCAGGGGGCTGTTGGCTACACCTTC. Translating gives CASSLRQGAVGYTF.

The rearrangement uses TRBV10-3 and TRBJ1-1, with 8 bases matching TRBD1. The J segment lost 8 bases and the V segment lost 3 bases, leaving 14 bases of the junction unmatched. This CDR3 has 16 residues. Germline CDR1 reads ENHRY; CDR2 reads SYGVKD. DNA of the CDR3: TGTGCCATCAGTGACCCCGGGGTCAGGGGGCCGGGCGAAGCTTTCTTT. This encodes CAISDPGVRGPGEAFF.

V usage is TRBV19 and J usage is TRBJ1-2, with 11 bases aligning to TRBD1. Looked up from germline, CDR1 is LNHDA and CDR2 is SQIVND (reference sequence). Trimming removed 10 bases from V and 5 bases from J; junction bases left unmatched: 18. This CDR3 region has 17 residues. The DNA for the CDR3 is TGTGCCACTCGGACAGGGGGCTTCAGTAAAGTCTCTTATGGCTACACCTTC. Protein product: CATRTGGFSKVSYGYTF.

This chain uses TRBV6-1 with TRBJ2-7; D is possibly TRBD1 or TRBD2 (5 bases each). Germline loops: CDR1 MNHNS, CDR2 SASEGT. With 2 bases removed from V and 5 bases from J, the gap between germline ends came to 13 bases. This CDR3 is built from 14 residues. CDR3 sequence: CASSERRGPHEQYF. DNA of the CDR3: TGTGCCAGCAGTGAACGTCGGGGCCCCCACGAGCAGTACTTC.

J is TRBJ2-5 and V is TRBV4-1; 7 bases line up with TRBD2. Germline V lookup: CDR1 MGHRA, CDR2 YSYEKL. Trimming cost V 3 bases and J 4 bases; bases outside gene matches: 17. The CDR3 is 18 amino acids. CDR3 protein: CASSHSLFGGGPSETQYF. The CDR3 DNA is TGCGCCAGCAGCCACTCTTTATTTGGGGGAGGGCCCTCAGAGACCCAGTACTTC.

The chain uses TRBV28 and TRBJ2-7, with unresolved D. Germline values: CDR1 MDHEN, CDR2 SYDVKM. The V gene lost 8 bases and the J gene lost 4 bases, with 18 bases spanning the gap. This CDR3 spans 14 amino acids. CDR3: CASWSRRTSYEQYF. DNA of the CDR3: TGTGCCAGCTGGTCCAGGCGGACGTCTTACGAGCAGTACTTC. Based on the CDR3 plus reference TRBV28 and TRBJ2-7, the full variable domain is DVKVTQSSRYLVKRTGEKVFLECVQDMDHENMFWYRQDPGLGLRLIYFSYDVKMKEKGDIPEGYSVSREKKERFSLILESASTNQTSMYLCASWSRRTSYEQYFGPGTRLTVT.

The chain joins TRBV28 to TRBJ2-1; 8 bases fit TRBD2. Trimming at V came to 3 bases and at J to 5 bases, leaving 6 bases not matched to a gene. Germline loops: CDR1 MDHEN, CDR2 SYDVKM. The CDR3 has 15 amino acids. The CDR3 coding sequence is TGTGCCAGCAGTTTTGGGACTAGTTCAGACAATGAGCAGTTCTTC. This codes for CASSFGTSSDNEQFF.

The CDR3 spells CASRRGPWGAEQYF. CDR3 bases: TGTGCCAGCCGGCGAGGTCCTTGGGGAGCCGAGCAGTACTTC. The chain combines TRBV6-5 with TRBJ2-7; a possible D gene is TRBD2 (5 bases). The V gene lost 8 bases and the J gene lost 6 bases, with 20 bases spanning the gap. From germline, CDR1 is MNHEY and CDR2 SVGAGI. CDR3 length: 14 residues.

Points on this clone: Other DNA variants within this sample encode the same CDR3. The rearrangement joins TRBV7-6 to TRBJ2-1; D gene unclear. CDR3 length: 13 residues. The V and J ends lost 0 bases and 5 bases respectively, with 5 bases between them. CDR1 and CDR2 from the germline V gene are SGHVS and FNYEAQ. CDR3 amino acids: CASSLAGNNEQFF. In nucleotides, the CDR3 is TGTGCCAGCAGCTTAGCAGGAAACAATGAGCAGTTCTTC.